This T cell receptor (beta chain) was documented in a study of blood T cells in healthy people across ages. A note on this clonotype: Its target is not known.

A second about 6 to 11 cycle PCR used barcoded and J-beta primers. Carrying 12 random nucleotides, a template-switch adaptor labeled each individual cDNA molecule. TCRdb processed the 5' RACE reads anew with MiXCR; each CDR3 protein has one entry. The sample lists about 1.8 million distinct CDR3 sequences, around 50% seen once, with roughly 2.1% in the top ten. Germline V gene sequence: CDR1 SEHNR, CDR2 FQNEAQ (reference sequence). The CDR3 consists of 17 residues. J gave up 7 bases and V 3 bases, and 18 bases lay outside the gene matches. Study-wide findings and caveats: Roughly linearly, TCR beta diversity per million T cells fell as age increased.

Peripheral blood samples of around 9.3 milliliters were drawn from each donor. The V and J genes are TRBV7-9 and TRBJ2-7, with 7 positions matching TRBD1. The TCR originated in a woman between 35 and 50 years old in good health. Input material: blood. CDR3 coding DNA: TGTGCCAGCAGCTTCCGACAGGGCCCCCAACTCTACAATGAGCAGTACTTC. Protein: CASSFRQGPQLYNEQYF.